Sequencing of this T cell receptor beta chain was carried out in a study of T cell clusters in autoimmune cytopenias. Overall study: The median distinct TRB clonotype count was approximately 2,500 per sample, from a median around 52,000 reads.

TRB was amplified by touch-down multiplex PCR, primer pools A and B combined. TCRdb reprocessed the multiplex PCR reads; each CDR3 protein has one entry and no DNA is given. The sample has 8,800 or so distinct CDR3 sequences. TRB amplification used 250 ng of peripheral blood genomic DNA. The CDR3 sequence is 13 residues long. The germline CDR1 and CDR2 sequences are MNHEY and SMNVEV (reference sequence). The origin of this receptor is a human donor with an autoimmune cytopenia or autoimmune hepatitis (not recorded which). The V gene is TRBV27, the J gene TRBJ2-7; checking the TCRdb D call of TRBD2 is not possible without DNA. Material: peripheral blood. CDR3 sequence reads: CASRYSLRGGQYF.